This T cell receptor (beta chain) was obtained from a study of CD8 T cells in ankylosing spondylitis. Whole-study findings and limits: Disease-linked clones, CD8+, were relatively rare in peripheral blood. Reportedly, significant enrichment of disease-linked clones occurred in matched ankylosing spondylitis synovial fluid. Under 10 highly homologous variants formed a TCR beta motif that appeared characteristic of ankylosing spondylitis blood.

Germline V gene data show CDR1 as SQVTM and CDR2 as ANQGSEA. The V segment lost 7 bases and the J segment 5 bases; nucleotides outside the gene matches: 6. This CDR3 is 12 amino acids long. Note on this clonotype: The antigen is not known.

TCRdb called the 5' RACE reads again in MiXCR, with one record for every CDR3 protein. The table includes 340,000 or so distinct CDR3 sequences, 14% to 15% detected once. The chain uses TRBV29-1 and TRBJ1-1, with 8 bases lining up with TRBD1. The source of this sequence is a male donor with ankylosing spondylitis or in good health (not recorded which). What was sequenced was blood, either unsorted or a sorted T cell fraction (not recorded which). The CDR3 spells CSAQGVRTEAFF. The CDR3 DNA reads as TGCAGCGCACAGGGGGTGCGGACTGAAGCTTTCTTT.